This T cell receptor beta chain was recorded in a study of human T cells and chemical hapten exposure. General observations from the study: Alopecia was present in the donors, so their immune response may differ from healthy people's.

This clonotype was recorded many times. The antigen is undetermined. TCRdb re-analysed the RACE reads in MiXCR, keeping a single row per CDR3 protein. The table lists about 80,000 distinct CDR3 sequences, under 14% of them singletons, with roughly 1.6% in the top ten. As to time point: patch test 2, 6 weeks after DPC sensitization. The treatment: therapeutic diphenylcyclopropenone sensitization with weekly scalp DPC. Alopecia patients deemed DPC-suitable, aged 18 to 70, excluding pregnancy. CDR1 is LNHDA, CDR2 SQIVND, per germline (reference sequence). The CDR3 has 13 amino acids. Trimming took off 5 bases at V and 9 bases at J, with 11 bases between the two ends.

V usage is TRBV19 and J usage is TRBJ1-6, with D hard to call. Source: whole blood, taken in connection with sensitization to the hapten diphenylcyclopropenone (DPC). The source of this sequence is a man aged 18 to 35 with alopecia areata. Some clones in this sample may be carry-over from other donors' samples. CDR3 nucleotides: TGTGCCAGTAGTCCACGACCCAGTTCACCCCTCCACTTT. Amino acid sequence: CASSPRPSSPLHF. The entire variable domain, with the rest obtained from reference TRBV19 and TRBJ1-6, is as follows: DGGITQSPKYLFRKEGQNVTLSCEQNLNHDAMYWYRQDPGQGLRLIYYSQIVNDFQKGDIAEGYSVSREKKESFPLTVTSAQKNPTAFYLCASSPRPSSPLHFGNGTRLTVT.